The sequence of this T cell receptor beta chain was determined in a study of beta chain features in type 1 diabetes. General study points: Shorter TCRB CDR3s, moderately but significantly so, marked every one of the four CD4+ subsets in Type 1 diabetes patients.

CDR1 is SGHRS and CDR2 is YFSETQ in the germline V gene. This CDR3 contains 15 residues. V lost 3 bases to trimming and J lost 4 bases, with 13 bases between them. With respect to this clone: Its cognate antigen is unknown.

The isolated RNA, all of it, was reverse transcribed, so expressed TCRB transcripts were what got sequenced. The repertoire was sequenced with immunoSEQ multiplex PCR; TCRdb's copy has only in-frame clones and lacks some. The sample consists of more than 100,000 clones, roughly 10% of them appearing once. Sequencing was performed on central memory CD4+ T cells from blood. The rearrangement links TRBV5-1 to TRBJ2-2, with D maybe TRBD2 (7 bases). This receptor was taken from a man aged 25-45 years with type 1 diabetes. CDR3 residues: CASSYTGRGTGELFF. Here the CDR3 DNA reads TGCGCCAGCAGCTATACAGGGAGGGGCACCGGGGAGCTGTTTTTT.